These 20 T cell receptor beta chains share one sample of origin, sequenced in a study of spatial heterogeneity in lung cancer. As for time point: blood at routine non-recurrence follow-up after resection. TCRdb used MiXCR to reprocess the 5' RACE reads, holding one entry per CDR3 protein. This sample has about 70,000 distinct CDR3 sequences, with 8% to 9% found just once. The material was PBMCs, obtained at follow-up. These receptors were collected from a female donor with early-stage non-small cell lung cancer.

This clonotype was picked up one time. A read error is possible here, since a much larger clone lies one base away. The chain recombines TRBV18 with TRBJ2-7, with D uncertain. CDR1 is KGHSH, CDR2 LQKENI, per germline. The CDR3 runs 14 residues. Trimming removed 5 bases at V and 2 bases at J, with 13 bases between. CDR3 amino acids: CASSASDGTYEQYF. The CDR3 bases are TGTGCCAGCTCAGCCTCAGACGGAACCTACGAGCAGTACTTC.

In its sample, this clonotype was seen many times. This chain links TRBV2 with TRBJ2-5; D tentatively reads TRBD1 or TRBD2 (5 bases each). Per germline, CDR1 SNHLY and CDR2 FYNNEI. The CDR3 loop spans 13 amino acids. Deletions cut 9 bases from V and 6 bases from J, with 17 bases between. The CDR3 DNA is TGTGCCAGTCAAGGTCTCAGGGAGAAGACCCAGTACTTC. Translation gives CASQGLREKTQYF.

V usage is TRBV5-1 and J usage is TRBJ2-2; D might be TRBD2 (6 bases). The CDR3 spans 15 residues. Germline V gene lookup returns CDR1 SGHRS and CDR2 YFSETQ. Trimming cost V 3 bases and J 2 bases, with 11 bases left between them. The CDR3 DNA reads TGCGCCAGCAGCTGGGCCGGGGGAAACACCGGGGAGCTGTTTTTT. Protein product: CASSWAGGNTGELFF.

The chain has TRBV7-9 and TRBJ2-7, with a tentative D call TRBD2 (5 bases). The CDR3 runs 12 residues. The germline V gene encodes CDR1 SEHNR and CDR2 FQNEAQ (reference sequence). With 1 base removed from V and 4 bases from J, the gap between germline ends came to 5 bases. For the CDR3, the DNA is TGTGCCAGCAGCTTAGAGCGGTACGAGCAGTACTTC. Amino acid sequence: CASSLERYEQYF.

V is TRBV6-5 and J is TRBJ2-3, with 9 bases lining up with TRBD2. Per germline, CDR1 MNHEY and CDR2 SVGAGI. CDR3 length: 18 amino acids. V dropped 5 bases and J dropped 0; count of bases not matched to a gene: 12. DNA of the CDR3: TGTGCCAGCAGTCCCGACCCCCGACTAGCGGAGAGCACAGATACGCAGTATTTT. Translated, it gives CASSPDPRLAESTDTQYF.

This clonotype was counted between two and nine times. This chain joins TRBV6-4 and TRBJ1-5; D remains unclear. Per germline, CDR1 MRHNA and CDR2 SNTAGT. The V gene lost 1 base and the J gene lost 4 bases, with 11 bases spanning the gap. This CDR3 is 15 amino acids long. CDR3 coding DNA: TGTGCCAGCAGTGACTACCCCGGGCCAAATCAGCCCCAGCATTTT. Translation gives CASSDYPGPNQPQHF.

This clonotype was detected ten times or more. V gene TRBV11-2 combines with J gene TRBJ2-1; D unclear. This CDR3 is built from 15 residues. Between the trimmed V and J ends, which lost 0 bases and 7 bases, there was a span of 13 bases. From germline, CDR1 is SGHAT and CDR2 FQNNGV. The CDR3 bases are TGTGCCAGCAGCTTAGATCTGGCTAGTCGGAATGAGCAGTTCTTC. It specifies CASSLDLASRNEQFF.

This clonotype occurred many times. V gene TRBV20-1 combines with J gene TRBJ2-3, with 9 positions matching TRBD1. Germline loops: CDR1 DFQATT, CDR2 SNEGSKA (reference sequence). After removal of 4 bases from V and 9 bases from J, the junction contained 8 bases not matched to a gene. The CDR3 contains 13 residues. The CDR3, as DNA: TGCAGTGCTAAGGACAGGGGAAAGTCCACGCAGTATTTT. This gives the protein CSAKDRGKSTQYF.

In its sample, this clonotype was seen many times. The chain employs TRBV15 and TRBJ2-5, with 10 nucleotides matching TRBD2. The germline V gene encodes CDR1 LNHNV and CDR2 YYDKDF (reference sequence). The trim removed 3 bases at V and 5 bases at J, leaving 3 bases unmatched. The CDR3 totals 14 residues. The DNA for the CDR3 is TGTGCCACCAGCAGTAGCGGGAGGCAGGAGACCCAGTACTTC. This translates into CATSSSGRQETQYF.

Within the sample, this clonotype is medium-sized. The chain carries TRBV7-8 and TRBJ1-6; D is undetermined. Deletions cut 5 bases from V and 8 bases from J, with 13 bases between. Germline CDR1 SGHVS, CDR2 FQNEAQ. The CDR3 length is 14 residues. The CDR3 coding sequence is TGTGCCAGCAGCCCACAGTCCACTGATTCACCCCTCCACTTT. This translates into CASSPQSTDSPLHF.

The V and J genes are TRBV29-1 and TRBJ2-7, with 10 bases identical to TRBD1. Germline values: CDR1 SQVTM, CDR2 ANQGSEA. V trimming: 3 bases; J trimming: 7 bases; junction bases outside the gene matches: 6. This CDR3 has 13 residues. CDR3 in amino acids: CSVDLGQGQEQYF. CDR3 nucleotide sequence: TGCAGCGTTGACCTGGGACAGGGGCAAGAGCAGTACTTC.

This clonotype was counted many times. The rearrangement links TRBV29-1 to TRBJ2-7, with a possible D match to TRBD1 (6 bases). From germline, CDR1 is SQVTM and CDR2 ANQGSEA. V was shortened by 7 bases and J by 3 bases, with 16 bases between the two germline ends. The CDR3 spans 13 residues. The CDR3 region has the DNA TGCAGCGCCTTTACAGGGTTCCACTACGAGCAGTACTTC. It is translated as CSAFTGFHYEQYF.

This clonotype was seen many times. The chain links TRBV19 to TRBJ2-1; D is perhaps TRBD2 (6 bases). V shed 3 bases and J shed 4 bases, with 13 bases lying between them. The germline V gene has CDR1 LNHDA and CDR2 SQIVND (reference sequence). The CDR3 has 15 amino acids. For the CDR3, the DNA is TGTGCCAGTAGTATTGGAGGGGAGGAGTACAATGAGCAGTTCTTC. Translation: CASSIGGEEYNEQFF.

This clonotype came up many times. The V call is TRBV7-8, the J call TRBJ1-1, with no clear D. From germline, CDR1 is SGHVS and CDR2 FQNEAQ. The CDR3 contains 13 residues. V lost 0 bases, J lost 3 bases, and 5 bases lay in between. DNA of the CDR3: TGTGCCAGCAGCTTAGCGGGATACACTGAAGCTTTCTTT. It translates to CASSLAGYTEAFF. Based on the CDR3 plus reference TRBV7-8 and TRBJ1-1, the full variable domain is GAGVSQSPRYKVAKRGQDVALRCDPISGHVSLFWYQQALGQGPEFLTYFQNEAQLDKSGLPSDRFFAERPEGSVSTLKIQRTQQEDSAVYLCASSLAGYTEAFFGQGTRLTVV.

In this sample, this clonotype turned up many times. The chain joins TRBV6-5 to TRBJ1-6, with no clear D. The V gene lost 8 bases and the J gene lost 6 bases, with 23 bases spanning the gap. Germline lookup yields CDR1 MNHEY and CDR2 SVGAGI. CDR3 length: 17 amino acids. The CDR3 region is CASPLLVPPTINSPLHF. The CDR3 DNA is TGTGCCAGCCCTCTCCTAGTTCCGCCAACTATTAATTCACCCCTCCACTTT.

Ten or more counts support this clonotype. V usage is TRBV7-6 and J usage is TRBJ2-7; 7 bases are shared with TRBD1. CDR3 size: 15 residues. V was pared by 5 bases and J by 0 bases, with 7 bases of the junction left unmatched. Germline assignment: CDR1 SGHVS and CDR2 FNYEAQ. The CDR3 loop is CASSPWTGSSYEQYF. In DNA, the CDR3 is TGTGCCAGCAGCCCTTGGACAGGAAGCTCCTACGAGCAGTACTTC.

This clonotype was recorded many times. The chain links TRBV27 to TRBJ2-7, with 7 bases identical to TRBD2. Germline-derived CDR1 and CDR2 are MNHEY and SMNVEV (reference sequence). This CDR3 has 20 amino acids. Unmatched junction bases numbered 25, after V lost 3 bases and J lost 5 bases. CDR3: CASSFKARQQAGRLLDEQYF. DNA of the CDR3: TGTGCCAGCAGTTTTAAGGCGCGGCAGCAAGCGGGACGCCTCCTTGACGAGCAGTACTTC.

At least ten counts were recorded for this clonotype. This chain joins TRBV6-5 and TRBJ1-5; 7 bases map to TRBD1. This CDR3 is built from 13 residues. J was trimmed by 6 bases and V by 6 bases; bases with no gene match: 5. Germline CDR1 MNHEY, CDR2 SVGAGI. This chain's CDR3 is CASSGDRGQPQHF. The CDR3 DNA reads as TGTGCCAGCAGCGGGGACAGAGGTCAGCCCCAGCATTTT.

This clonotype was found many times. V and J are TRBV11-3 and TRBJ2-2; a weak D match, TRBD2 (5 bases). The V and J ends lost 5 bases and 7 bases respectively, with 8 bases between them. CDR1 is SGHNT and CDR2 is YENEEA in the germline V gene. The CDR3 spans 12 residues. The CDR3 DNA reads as TGTGCCAGCAGCGCTCGGGGCGGGGAGCTGTTTTTT. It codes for CASSARGGELFF.

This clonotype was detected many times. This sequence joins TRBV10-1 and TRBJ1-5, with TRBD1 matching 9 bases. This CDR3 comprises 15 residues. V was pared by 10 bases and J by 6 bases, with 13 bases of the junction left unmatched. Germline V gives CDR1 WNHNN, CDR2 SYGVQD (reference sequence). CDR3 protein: CAITGGAVGSQPQHF. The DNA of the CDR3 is TGCGCCATCACAGGGGGCGCGGTCGGTAGTCAGCCCCAGCATTTT.